Listed here are 17 T cell receptor beta chains from one sample, sequenced in a study of regulatory T cells in long-lasting Graves disease. Researchers made TCR beta libraries by using iRepertoire HTBI primers and running Arm-PCR on CDR3 regions. MiXCR was run by TCRdb on the multiplex PCR reads, yielding one entry per CDR3 protein. The data contain approximately 690,000 distinct CDR3 sequences, about 30% of them seen just once; the ten biggest clones take up roughly 40%. Sample time point: persistent/refractory GD, antithyroid drugs over 5 years with positive TRAb. PBMCs provided the RNA from which the TCR library was made. The source was peripheral blood mononuclear cells (PBMCs), collected when the disease was refractory, from a patient treated with antithyroid drugs. The receptors derive from a female donor with Graves disease.

A few counts support this clonotype. The chain recombines TRBV25-1 with TRBJ2-7; a weak D match, TRBD2 (6 bases). The germline V and J ends were trimmed by 5 bases and 7 bases, with 18 bases remaining between them. CDR1 and CDR2 from the germline V gene are MGHDK and SYGVNS. CDR3 size: 14 residues. DNA of the CDR3: TGTGCCAGCAGTTATGCGCGGACCGCGGGGGAGCAGTACTTC. Protein sequence: CASSYARTAGEQYF.

The chain's CDR3 is CASSASTGAAQPQHF. DNA for the CDR3: TGTGCCAGCAGTGCCTCTACAGGGGCCGCTCAGCCCCAGCATTTT. The chain uses TRBV12-3 or TRBV12-4 and TRBJ1-5; 7 bases line up with TRBD1. V lost 5 bases to trimming and J lost 6 bases; unmatched junction nucleotides: 10. The length of the CDR3 is 15 residues.

The V and J genes are TRBV6-1 and TRBJ1-1; 7 bases line up with TRBD1. J was trimmed by 4 bases and V by 5 bases; bases with no gene match: 13. CDR1 and CDR2 from the germline V gene are MNHNS and SASEGT. CDR3 length equals 16 residues. The CDR3 loop is CASSPEEGAWVTEAFF. CDR3 bases: TGTGCCAGCAGTCCTGAGGAGGGGGCCTGGGTCACTGAAGCTTTCTTT.

In the case of this clonotype: Compared with germline, one end of the junction differs, possibly owing to a read error. This chain uses TRBV7-9 with TRBJ2-5; 7 nucleotides line up with TRBD2. The CDR3 sequence is 12 residues long. CDR1 and CDR2 from the germline V gene are SEHNR and FQNEAQ (reference sequence). The CDR3 sequence is CASSPDLGSGNF. The CDR3 bases are TGTGCCAGCAGCCCCGATTTGGGGAGCGGGAACTTC.

The chain recombines TRBV20-1 with TRBJ2-7; TRBD2 matches at 8 bases. The CDR3 extends over 15 amino acids. The V segment lost 6 bases and the J segment 0 bases; nucleotides outside the gene matches: 10. Germline loops: CDR1 DFQATT, CDR2 SNEGSKA (reference sequence). CDR3: CSAPRGGFYSYEQYF. CDR3 nucleotide sequence: TGCAGTGCCCCCCGGGGGGGCTTCTACTCCTACGAGCAGTACTTC.

This clonotype was detected many times. The chain couples TRBV28 to TRBJ1-6; 9 bases fit TRBD1. V was pared by 1 base and J by 7 bases, with 11 bases of the junction left unmatched. This CDR3 is built from 18 residues. Germline V gives CDR1 MDHEN, CDR2 SYDVKM. CDR3 loop: CASSLLSPGQGANSPLHF. CDR3 sequence (DNA): TGTGCCAGCAGTTTATTATCTCCGGGACAGGGAGCGAATTCACCCCTCCACTTT.

This clonotype showed up just a few times. The genes are TRBV9 and TRBJ1-1, with D hard to call. CDR3 length: 16 residues. Germline V gives CDR1 SGDLS, CDR2 YYNGEE. The germline V and J ends were trimmed by 0 bases and 1 base, with 13 bases remaining between them. CDR3 coding DNA: TGTGCCAGCAGCGTAGATGGGGTCGGGAAGAACACTGAAGCTTTCTTT. Translating it yields CASSVDGVGKNTEAFF. The full variable domain, its missing parts supplied by reference TRBV9 and TRBJ1-1, is DSGVTQTPKHLITATGQRVTLRCSPRSGDLSVYWYQQSLDQGLQFLIQYYNGEERAKGNILERFSAQQFPDLHSELNLSSLELGDSALYFCASSVDGVGKNTEAFFGQGTRLTVV.

This clonotype was seen only a few times. The V gene is TRBV18, the J gene TRBJ2-7, with TRBD2 matching 7 bases. The CDR3 runs 15 residues. Trimming took 5 bases from V and 0 from J; bases not matched to a gene: 7. Germline V gives CDR1 KGHSH, CDR2 LQKENI. CDR3: CASSSRDYPSYEQYF. The CDR3 nucleotides are TGTGCCAGCTCATCACGGGACTATCCCTCCTACGAGCAGTACTTC. The complete variable domain, with remaining parts taken from reference TRBV18 and TRBJ2-7, reads NAGVMQNPRHLVRRRGQEARLRCSPMKGHSHVYWYRQLPEEGLKFMVYLQKENIIDESGMPKERFSAEFPKEGPSILRIQQVVRGDSAAYFCASSSRDYPSYEQYFGPGTRLTVT.

A few counts support this clonotype. This sequence joins TRBV11-2 and TRBJ1-2; D is possibly TRBD1 (6 bases). Per the germline V gene, CDR1 is SGHAT and CDR2 is FQNNGV. V was pared by 5 bases and J by 1 base, with 11 bases between. The CDR3 length is 14 residues. This CDR3 is CASSRGAVNYGYTF. The DNA for the CDR3 is TGTGCCAGCAGCCGGGGGGCAGTTAACTATGGCTACACCTTC. The entire variable domain, with the rest obtained from reference TRBV11-2 and TRBJ1-2, is as follows: EAGVAQSPRYKIIEKRQSVAFWCNPISGHATLYWYQQILGQGPKLLIQFQNNGVVDDSQLPKDRFSAERLKGVDSTLKIQPAKLEDSAVYLCASSRGAVNYGYTFGSGTRLTVV.

This clonotype was counted ten times or more. The V and J genes are TRBV2 and TRBJ1-5; TRBD1 agrees at 7 bases. The CDR3 spans 18 residues. Germline CDR1 is SNHLY and CDR2 is FYNNEI. J lost 0 bases, V lost 4 bases, and 12 bases had no gene match. CDR3 loop: CASSADAGGIGSNQPQHF. In nucleotides, the CDR3 is TGTGCCAGCAGTGCAGATGCAGGGGGTATCGGTAGCAATCAGCCCCAGCATTTT.

The chain recombines TRBV20-1 with TRBJ2-7; D is perhaps TRBD2 (6 bases). V was shortened by 1 base and J by 4 bases, with 17 bases between the two germline ends. Germline V gives CDR1 DFQATT, CDR2 SNEGSKA (reference sequence). This CDR3 contains 15 residues. CDR3 nucleotides: TGCAGTGCTAGAGCCTCCGCAGGAGGGGCGTACGAGCAGTACTTC. Its protein is CSARASAGGAYEQYF.

For this clonotype: Compared with germline, one end of the junction differs, possibly owing to a read error. The chain combines TRBV5-1 with TRBJ1-2; no firm D call. Germline CDR1 reads SGHRS; CDR2 reads YFSETQ. The CDR3 length is 14 residues. The CDR3 DNA reads TGTGCCAGCAGCTTGGATCAGCGCACCTATGGCTACACCTTC. This gives the protein CASSLDQRTYGYTF.

The chain links TRBV10-3 to TRBJ2-7; D possibly corresponds to TRBD1 (7 bases). The V end was cut by 7 bases, the J end by 7 bases, with 17 bases between. Germline assignment: CDR1 ENHRY and CDR2 SYGVKD. This CDR3 comprises 13 residues. The CDR3 is CAIKGQGEDEQYF. The CDR3, as DNA: TGTGCCATCAAGGGTCAGGGGGAGGATGAGCAGTACTTC.

The chain has TRBV10-3 and TRBJ2-7, with D uncertain. The CDR3 is 14 amino acids. V was trimmed by 3 bases and J by 2 bases, leaving 11 bases between them. The V gene's germline CDR1 is ENHRY and CDR2 SYGVKD. The CDR3 DNA sequence: TGTGCCATCAGTGACACGATCGGACCCTACGAGCAGTACTTC. It translates to CAISDTIGPYEQYF.

The V gene is TRBV6-1, the J gene TRBJ1-1; the D gene is possibly TRBD1 (6 bases). V lost 5 bases and J lost 3, with 16 bases in between. CDR3 length: 15 residues. Germline V gives CDR1 MNHNS, CDR2 SASEGT. As DNA, the CDR3 is TGTGCCAGCAGTCTCCAAGGGGGGGCTTACACTGAAGCTTTCTTT. Its protein is CASSLQGGAYTEAFF.

This clonotype was detected a few times. The chain uses TRBV30 and TRBJ1-1, with 7 bases identical to TRBD1. Germline CDR1 reads GTSNPN; CDR2 reads SVGIG (reference sequence). V lost 5 bases to trimming and J lost 1 base; unmatched junction nucleotides: 4. The CDR3 runs to 13 residues. The CDR3 sequence: CAWATGTNTEAFF. CDR3 nucleotide sequence: TGTGCCTGGGCGACAGGGACGAACACTGAAGCTTTCTTT.

In this sample, this clonotype turned up many times. This chain joins TRBV28 and TRBJ1-1; 7 bases are a match to TRBD1. Germline loops: CDR1 MDHEN, CDR2 SYDVKM. V trimming: 5 bases; J trimming: 4 bases; junction bases outside the gene matches: 4. This CDR3 spans 13 amino acids. The CDR3 loop reads CASSQTGVTEAFF. CDR3 nucleotides: TGTGCCAGCAGTCAAACAGGGGTCACTGAAGCTTTCTTT.